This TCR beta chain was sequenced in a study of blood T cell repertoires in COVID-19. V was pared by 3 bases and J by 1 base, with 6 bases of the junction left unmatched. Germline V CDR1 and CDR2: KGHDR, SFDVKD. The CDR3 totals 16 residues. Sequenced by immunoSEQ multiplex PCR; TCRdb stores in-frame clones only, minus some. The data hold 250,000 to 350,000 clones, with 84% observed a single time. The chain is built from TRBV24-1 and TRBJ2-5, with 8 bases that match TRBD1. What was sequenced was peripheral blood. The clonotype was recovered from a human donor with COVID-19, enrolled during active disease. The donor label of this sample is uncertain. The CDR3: CATSDGTGTGQETQYF. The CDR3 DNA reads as TGTGCCACCAGTGATGGAACCGGGACAGGCCAAGAGACCCAGTACTTC.